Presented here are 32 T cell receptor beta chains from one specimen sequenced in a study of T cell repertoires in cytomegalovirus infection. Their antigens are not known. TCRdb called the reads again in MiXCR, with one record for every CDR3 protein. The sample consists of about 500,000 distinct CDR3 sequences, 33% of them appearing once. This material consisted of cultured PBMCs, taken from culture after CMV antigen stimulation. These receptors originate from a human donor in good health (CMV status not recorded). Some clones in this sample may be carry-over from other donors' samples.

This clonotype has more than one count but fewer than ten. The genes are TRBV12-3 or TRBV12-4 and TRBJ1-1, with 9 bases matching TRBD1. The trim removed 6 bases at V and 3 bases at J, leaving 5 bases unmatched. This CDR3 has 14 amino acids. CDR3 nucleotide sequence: TGTGCCAGCAGCGGAACAGGGGGCCACACTGAAGCTTTCTTT. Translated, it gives CASSGTGGHTEAFF.

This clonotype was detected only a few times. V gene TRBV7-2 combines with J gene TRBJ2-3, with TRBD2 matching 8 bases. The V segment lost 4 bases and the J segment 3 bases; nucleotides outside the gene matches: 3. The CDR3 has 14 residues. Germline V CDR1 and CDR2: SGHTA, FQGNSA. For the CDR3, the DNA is TGTGCCAGCAGCTCAGGCGGGAGGACAGATACGCAGTATTTT. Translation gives CASSSGGRTDTQYF.

CDR3 region: CASSIGTDFQETQYF. DNA of the CDR3: TGTGCCAGTAGTATAGGAACAGACTTTCAAGAGACCCAGTACTTC. The rearrangement uses TRBV19 and TRBJ2-5; D unresolved. The CDR3 sequence is 15 residues long. Trimming took off 1 base at V and 2 bases at J, with 11 bases between the two ends. Germline assignment: CDR1 LNHDA and CDR2 SQIVND (reference sequence).

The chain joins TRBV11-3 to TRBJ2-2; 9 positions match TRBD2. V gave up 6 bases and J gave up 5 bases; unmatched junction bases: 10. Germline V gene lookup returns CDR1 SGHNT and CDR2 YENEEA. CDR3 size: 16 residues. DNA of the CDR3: TGTGCCAGCAGAGAAATAGCGGGAGTAGGGACCGGGGAGCTGTTTTTT. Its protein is CASREIAGVGTGELFF.

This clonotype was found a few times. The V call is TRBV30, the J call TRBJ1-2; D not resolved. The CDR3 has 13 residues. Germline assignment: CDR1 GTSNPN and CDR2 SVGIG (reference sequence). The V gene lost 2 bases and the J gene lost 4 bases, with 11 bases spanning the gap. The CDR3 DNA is TGTGCCTGGAGTACAGCCAGCCCCTATGGCTACACCTTC. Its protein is CAWSTASPYGYTF.

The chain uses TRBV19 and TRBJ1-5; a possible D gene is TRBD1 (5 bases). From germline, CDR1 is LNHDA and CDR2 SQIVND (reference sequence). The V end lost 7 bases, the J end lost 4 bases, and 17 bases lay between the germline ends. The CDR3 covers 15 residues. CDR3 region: CASTPGGVRNQPQHF. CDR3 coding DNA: TGTGCCAGTACCCCCGGGGGGGTACGGAATCAGCCCCAGCATTTT.

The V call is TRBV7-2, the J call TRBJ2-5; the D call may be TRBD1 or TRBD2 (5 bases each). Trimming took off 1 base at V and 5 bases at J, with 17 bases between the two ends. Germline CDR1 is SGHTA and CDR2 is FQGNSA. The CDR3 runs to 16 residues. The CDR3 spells CASSLVGTVLGETQYF. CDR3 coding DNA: TGTGCCAGCAGCTTAGTTGGGACGGTTCTTGGGGAGACCCAGTACTTC.

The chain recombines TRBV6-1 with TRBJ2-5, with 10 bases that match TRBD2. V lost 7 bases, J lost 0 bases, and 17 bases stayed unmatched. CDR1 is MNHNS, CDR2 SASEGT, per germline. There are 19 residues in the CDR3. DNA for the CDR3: TGTGCCAGCATGAAAAGAGACATTAGGACTAGCGGATACCAAGAGACCCAGTACTTC. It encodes CASMKRDIRTSGYQETQYF.

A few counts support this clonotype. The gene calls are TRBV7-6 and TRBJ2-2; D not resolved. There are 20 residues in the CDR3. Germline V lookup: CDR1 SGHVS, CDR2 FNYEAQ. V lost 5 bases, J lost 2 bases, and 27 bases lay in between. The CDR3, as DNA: TGTGCCAGCAGCCACCTTAGGTTGGCAGCAGTAAAAGGAAACACCGGGGAGCTGTTTTTT. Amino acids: CASSHLRLAAVKGNTGELFF.

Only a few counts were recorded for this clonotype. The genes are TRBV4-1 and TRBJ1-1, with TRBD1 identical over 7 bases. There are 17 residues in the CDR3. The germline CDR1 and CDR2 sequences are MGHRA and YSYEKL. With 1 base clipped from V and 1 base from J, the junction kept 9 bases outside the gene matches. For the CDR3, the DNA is TGCGCCAGCAGCCAAGTATTCGTTGCAGGGGGGAACACTGAAGCTTTCTTT. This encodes CASSQVFVAGGNTEAFF.

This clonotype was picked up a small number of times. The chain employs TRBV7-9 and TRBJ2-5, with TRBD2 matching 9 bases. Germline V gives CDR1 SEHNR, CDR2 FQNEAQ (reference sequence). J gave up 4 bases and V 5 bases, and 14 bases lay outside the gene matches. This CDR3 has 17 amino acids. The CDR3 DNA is TGTGCCAGCAGCATCCCAGGGGTAGCGGGAGTTCCAGAGACCCAGTACTTC. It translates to CASSIPGVAGVPETQYF.

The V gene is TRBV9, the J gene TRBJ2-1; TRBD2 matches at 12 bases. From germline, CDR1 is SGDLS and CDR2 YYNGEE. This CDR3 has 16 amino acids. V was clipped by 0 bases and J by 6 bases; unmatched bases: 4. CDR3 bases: TGTGCCAGCAGCGTAGTTCTAGCGGGAGGGGTCAATGAGCAGTTCTTC. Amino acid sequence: CASSVVLAGGVNEQFF.

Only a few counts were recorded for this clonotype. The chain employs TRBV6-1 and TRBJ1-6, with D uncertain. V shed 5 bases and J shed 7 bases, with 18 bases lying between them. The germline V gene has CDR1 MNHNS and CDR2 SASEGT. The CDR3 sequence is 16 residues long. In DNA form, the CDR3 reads TGTGCCAGCAGTTCCCCATCCGGAGGAACAAATTCACCCCTCCACTTT. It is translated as CASSSPSGGTNSPLHF.

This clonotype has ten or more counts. The CDR3 bases are TGTGCCAGCAGCTCCGGTGGGGGGGACCAAGAGACCCAGTACTTC. Encoded protein: CASSSGGGDQETQYF. The chain has TRBV7-8 and TRBJ2-5; 7 nucleotides align to TRBD2. The CDR3 totals 15 residues. Germline-derived CDR1 and CDR2 are SGHVS and FQNEAQ. Trimming took 4 bases from V and 0 from J; bases not matched to a gene: 5.

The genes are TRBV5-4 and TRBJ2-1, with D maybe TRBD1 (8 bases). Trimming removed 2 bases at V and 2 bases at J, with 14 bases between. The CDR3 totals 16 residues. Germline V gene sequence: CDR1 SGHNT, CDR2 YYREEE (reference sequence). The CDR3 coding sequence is TGTGCCAGCAGCTTCGACAGGGGAGGGACCTACAATGAGCAGTTCTTC. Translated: CASSFDRGGTYNEQFF.

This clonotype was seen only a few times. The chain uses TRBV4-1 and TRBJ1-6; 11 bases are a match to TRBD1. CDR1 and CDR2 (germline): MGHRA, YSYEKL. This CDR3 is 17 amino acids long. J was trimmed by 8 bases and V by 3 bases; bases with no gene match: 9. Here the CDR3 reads CASSHFGQGAGDSPLHF. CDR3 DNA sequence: TGCGCCAGCAGCCACTTCGGACAGGGGGCTGGGGATTCACCCCTCCACTTT.

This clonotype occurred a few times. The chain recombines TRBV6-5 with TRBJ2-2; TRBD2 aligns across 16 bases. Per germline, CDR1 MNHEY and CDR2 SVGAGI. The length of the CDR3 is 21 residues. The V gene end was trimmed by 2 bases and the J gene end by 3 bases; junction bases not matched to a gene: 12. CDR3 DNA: TGTGCCAGCAGTTACCGCCTCCCGGGGACTAGCGGGAGGGCCGACACCGGGGAGCTGTTTTTT. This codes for CASSYRLPGTSGRADTGELFF.

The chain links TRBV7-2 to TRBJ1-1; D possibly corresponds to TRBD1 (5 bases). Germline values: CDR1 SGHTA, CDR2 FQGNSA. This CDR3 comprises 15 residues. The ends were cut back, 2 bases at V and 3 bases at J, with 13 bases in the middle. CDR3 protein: CASSLRQQGDTEAFF. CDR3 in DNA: TGTGCCAGCAGCTTAAGACAGCAGGGCGACACTGAAGCTTTCTTT.

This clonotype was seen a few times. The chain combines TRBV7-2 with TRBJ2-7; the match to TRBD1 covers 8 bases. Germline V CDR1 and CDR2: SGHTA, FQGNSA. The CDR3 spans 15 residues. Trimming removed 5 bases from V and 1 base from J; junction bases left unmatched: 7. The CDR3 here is CASSPPGQGSYEQYV. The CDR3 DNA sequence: TGTGCCAGCAGCCCCCCCGGACAGGGTTCCTACGAGCAGTACGTC.

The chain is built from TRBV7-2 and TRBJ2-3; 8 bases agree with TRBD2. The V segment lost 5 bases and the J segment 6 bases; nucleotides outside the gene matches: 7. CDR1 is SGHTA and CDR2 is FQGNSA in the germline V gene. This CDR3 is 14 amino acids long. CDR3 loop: CASSPTTSADTQYF. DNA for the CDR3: TGTGCCAGCAGCCCGACGACTAGCGCGGATACGCAGTATTTT.

CDR3 loop: CASSPEHYGYTF. The CDR3 DNA reads TGTGCCAGTAGTCCCGAACATTATGGCTACACCTTC. The rearrangement links TRBV19 to TRBJ1-2; D call uncertain. Germline CDR1 and CDR2: LNHDA and SQIVND (reference sequence). Between the trimmed V and J ends, which lost 5 bases and 5 bases, there was a span of 9 bases. The CDR3 length is 12 residues.

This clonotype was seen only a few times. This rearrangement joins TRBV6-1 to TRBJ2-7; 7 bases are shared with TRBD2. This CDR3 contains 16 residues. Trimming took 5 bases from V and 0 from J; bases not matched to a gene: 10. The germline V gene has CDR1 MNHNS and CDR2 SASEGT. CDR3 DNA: TGTGCCAGCAGTCCTCGGGCTAGCGGTCTCTCCTACGAGCAGTACTTC. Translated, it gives CASSPRASGLSYEQYF.

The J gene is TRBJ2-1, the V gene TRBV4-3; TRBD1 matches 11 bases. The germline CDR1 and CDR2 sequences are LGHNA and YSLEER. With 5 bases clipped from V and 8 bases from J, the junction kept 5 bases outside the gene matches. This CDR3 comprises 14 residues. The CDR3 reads CASSVRDRGYEQFF. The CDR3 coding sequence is TGCGCCAGCAGCGTCCGGGACAGGGGGTATGAGCAGTTCTTC.

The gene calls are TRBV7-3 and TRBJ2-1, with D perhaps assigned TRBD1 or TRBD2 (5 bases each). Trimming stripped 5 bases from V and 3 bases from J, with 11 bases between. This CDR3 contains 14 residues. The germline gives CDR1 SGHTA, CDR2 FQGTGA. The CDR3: CASSRDGNYNEQFF. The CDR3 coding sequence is TGTGCCAGCAGCCGGGACGGAAACTACAATGAGCAGTTCTTC.

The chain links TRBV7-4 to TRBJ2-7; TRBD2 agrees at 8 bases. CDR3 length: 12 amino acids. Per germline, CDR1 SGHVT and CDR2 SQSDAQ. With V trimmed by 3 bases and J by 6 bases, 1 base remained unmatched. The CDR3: CASSFGLAEQYF. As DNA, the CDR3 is TGTGCCAGCAGCTTCGGACTAGCCGAGCAGTACTTC.

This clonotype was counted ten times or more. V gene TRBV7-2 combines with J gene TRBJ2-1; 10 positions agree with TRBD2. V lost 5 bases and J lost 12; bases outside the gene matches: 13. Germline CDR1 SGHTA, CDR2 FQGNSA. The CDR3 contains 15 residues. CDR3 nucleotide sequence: TGTGCCAGCAGCGGAGGACTAGCGGTTCGCCTATCGCAGTTCTTC. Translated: CASSGGLAVRLSQFF. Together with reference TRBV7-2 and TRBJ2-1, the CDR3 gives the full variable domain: GAGVSQSPSNKVTEKGKDVELRCDPISGHTALYWYRQSLGQGLEFLIYFQGNSAPDKSGLPSDRFSAERTGGSVSTLTIQRTQQEDSAVYLCASSGGLAVRLSQFFGPGTRLTVL.

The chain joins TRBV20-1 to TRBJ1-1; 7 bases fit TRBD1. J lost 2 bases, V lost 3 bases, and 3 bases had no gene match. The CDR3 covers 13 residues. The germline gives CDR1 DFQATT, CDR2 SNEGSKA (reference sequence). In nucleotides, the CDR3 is TGCAGTGCTAGGGGACAGCCTAACACTGAAGCTTTCTTT. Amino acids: CSARGQPNTEAFF.

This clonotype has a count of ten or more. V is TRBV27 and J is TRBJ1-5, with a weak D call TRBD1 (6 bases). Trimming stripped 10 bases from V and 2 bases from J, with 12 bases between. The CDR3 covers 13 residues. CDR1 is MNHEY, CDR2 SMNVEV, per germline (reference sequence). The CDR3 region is CATGHAGNQPQHF. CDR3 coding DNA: TGTGCCACGGGACACGCCGGCAATCAGCCCCAGCATTTT.

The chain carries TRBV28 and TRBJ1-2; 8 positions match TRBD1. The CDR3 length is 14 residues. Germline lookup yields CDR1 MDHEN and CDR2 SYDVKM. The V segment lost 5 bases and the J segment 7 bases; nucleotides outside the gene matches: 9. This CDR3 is CASSIRDRFGGYTF. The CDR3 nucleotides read TGTGCCAGCAGTATCCGGGACAGGTTTGGTGGCTACACCTTC.

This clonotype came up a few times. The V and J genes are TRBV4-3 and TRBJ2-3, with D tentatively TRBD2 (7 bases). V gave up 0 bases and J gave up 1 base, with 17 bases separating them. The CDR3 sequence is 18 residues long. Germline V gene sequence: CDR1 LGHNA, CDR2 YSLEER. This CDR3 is CASSQEGPTGRGTDTQYF. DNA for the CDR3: TGCGCCAGCAGCCAAGAGGGGCCTACAGGGAGGGGCACAGATACGCAGTATTTT.

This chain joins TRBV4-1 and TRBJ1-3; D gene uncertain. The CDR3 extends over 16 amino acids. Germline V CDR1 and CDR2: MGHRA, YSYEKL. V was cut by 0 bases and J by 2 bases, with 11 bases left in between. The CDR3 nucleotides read TGCGCCAGCAGCCAAGAGATAGGTAGTGCTGGAAACACCATATATTTT. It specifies CASSQEIGSAGNTIYF.

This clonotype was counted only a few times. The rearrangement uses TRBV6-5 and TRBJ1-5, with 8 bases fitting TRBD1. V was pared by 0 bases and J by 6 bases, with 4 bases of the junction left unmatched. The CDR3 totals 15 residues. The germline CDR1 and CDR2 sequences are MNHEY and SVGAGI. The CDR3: CASSYSDRVGQPQHF. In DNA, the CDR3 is TGTGCCAGCAGTTACTCGGACAGGGTTGGTCAGCCCCAGCATTTT.